These 31 T cell receptor beta chains were all obtained from the same sample, sequenced in a study of T-cell reconstitution after alpha-beta-depleted transplantation in children. A TCRbeta library incorporating unique molecular identifiers was prepared. MiXCR, run by TCRdb on the PCR reads, gives a single entry per CDR3 protein. Found here are about 540,000 distinct CDR3 sequences, approximately 20% of them singletons; the top ten hold 3% to 4%. Specimen: PBMCs from the stem cell graft donor, collected from the stem cell graft. These receptors were taken from a human donor who donated a stem cell graft to a child with acute lymphoblastic leukemia.

This clonotype was seen more than once but under ten times. The gene calls are TRBV20-1 and TRBJ2-2, with D possibly TRBD1 on 6 matching bases. Germline CDR1 reads DFQATT; CDR2 reads SNEGSKA (reference sequence). Between the trimmed V and J ends, which lost 6 bases and 8 bases, there was a span of 25 bases. This CDR3 spans 16 amino acids. The chain's CDR3 is CSAQEEDGGDWGELFF. The DNA of the CDR3 is TGCAGTGCGCAGGAGGAGGATGGGGGCGACTGGGGGGAGCTGTTTTTT.

This clonotype was seen only a few times. The chain joins TRBV20-1 to TRBJ2-1, with D possibly being TRBD2 (6 bases). Germline values: CDR1 DFQATT, CDR2 SNEGSKA (reference sequence). V was trimmed by 0 bases and J by 7 bases, leaving 16 bases between them. CDR3 length: 15 amino acids. The CDR3 reads CSARDLLEGRNEQFF. The CDR3 bases are TGCAGTGCTAGAGACCTCCTCGAGGGGAGGAATGAGCAGTTCTTC.

The V gene is TRBV24-1, the J gene TRBJ2-1; 8 bases agree with TRBD2. Losses at the gene ends were 9 bases for V and 4 bases for J; bases not matched to a gene: 7. Germline V gene sequence: CDR1 KGHDR, CDR2 SFDVKD. The CDR3 is 14 residues long. CDR3 residues: CATAGTRVYNEQFF. CDR3 DNA sequence: TGTGCCACCGCCGGGACTAGAGTGTACAATGAGCAGTTCTTC.

V is TRBV7-9 and J is TRBJ2-1; either TRBD1 or TRBD2 may supply D (6 bases each). CDR1 SEHNR and CDR2 FQNEAQ come from the germline V gene (reference sequence). The V and J ends lost 2 bases and 8 bases respectively, with 19 bases between them. The CDR3 covers 16 residues. The CDR3 DNA follows: TGTGCCAGCAGCTTAAAGCCGGGGGCCCCTTGGGATGAGCAGTTCTTC. It codes for CASSLKPGAPWDEQFF.

The chain couples TRBV15 to TRBJ1-5; unclear D gene. The CDR3 is made up of 14 amino acids. Germline assignment: CDR1 LNHNV and CDR2 YYDKDF (reference sequence). V was pared by 5 bases and J by 9 bases, with 17 bases between. The CDR3 DNA is TGTGCCACCAGCGGAACTTCAGTGGTGGGGCCCCAGCATTTT. Its protein product is CATSGTSVVGPQHF. Variable domain in full (rest from reference TRBV15 and TRBJ1-5): DAMVIQNPRYQVTQFGKPVTLSCSQTLNHNVMYWYQQKSSQAPKLLFHYYDKDFNNEADTPDNFQSRRPNTSFCFLDIRSPGLGDTAMYLCATSGTSVVGPQHFGDGTRLSIL.

The J gene is TRBJ2-1, the V gene TRBV30; D may be TRBD2 (6 bases). V was shortened by 4 bases and J by 0 bases, with 13 bases between the two germline ends. Looked up from germline, CDR1 is GTSNPN and CDR2 is SVGIG (reference sequence). This CDR3 is built from 15 residues. The CDR3 here is CAWTVAVSSYNEQFF. The CDR3 nucleotides read TGTGCCTGGACCGTAGCGGTTAGCTCCTACAATGAGCAGTTCTTC.

This clonotype came up a few times. At one of its ends the junction is not consistent with the germline gene, which may arise from a read error. This chain uses TRBV11-2 with TRBJ2-1; D might be TRBD2 (7 bases). The CDR3 extends over 16 amino acids. Germline assignment: CDR1 SGHAT and CDR2 FQNNGV. The CDR3, as DNA: TGTGCCAGCAGTTTAGGTTCCAGGGGAGGGAACAATGAGCAGTTCTTC. Translation: CASSLGSRGGNNEQFF.

This clonotype turned up a few times. This chain connects TRBV5-1 to TRBJ2-5; D is possibly TRBD1 or TRBD2 (5 bases each). The germline V and J ends were trimmed by 4 bases and 4 bases, with 17 bases remaining between them. This CDR3 has 15 amino acids. CDR1 is SGHRS and CDR2 is YFSETQ in the germline V gene. The DNA for the CDR3 is TGCGCCAGCAGCCCCGGGGTAGGACAAAGAGAGACCCAGTACTTC. Residues: CASSPGVGQRETQYF.

The chain employs TRBV19 and TRBJ2-7; TRBD1 might be the D (6 bases). Trimming stripped 5 bases from V and 1 base from J, with 12 bases between. The CDR3 is 14 amino acids. Germline V gene sequence: CDR1 LNHDA, CDR2 SQIVND (reference sequence). The CDR3: CASSVAGQSYEQYF. The CDR3 DNA reads as TGTGCCAGTAGTGTCGCCGGACAGTCCTACGAGCAGTACTTC. Drawing the rest from reference TRBV19 and TRBJ2-7, the complete variable domain is DGGITQSPKYLFRKEGQNVTLSCEQNLNHDAMYWYRQDPGQGLRLIYYSQIVNDFQKGDIAEGYSVSREKKESFPLTVTSAQKNPTAFYLCASSVAGQSYEQYFGPGTRLTVT.

This chain joins TRBV19 and TRBJ2-3, with D unclear. CDR1 and CDR2 from the germline V gene are LNHDA and SQIVND (reference sequence). V was shortened by 3 bases and J by 0 bases, with 19 bases between the two germline ends. The CDR3 is made up of 18 amino acids. The DNA for the CDR3 is TGTGCCAGTAGTATTGCGGCCCTTAGGGAACCCAGCACAGATACGCAGTATTTT. Amino acids: CASSIAALREPSTDTQYF.

The gene calls are TRBV5-1 and TRBJ2-7, with 9 nucleotides matching TRBD2. V dropped 0 bases and J dropped 2; count of bases not matched to a gene: 12. The CDR3 has 18 amino acids. CDR1 SGHRS and CDR2 YFSETQ come from the germline V gene. CDR3 region: CASSLVLRSAGGPYEQYF. The CDR3 bases are TGCGCCAGCAGCTTGGTGTTACGGTCCGCGGGAGGGCCCTACGAGCAGTACTTC.

This clonotype was observed a handful of times. This chain joins TRBV9 and TRBJ2-3; D is unresolved. Trimming took off 4 bases at V and 0 bases at J, with 12 bases between the two ends. The CDR3 length is 15 residues. CDR1 and CDR2 (germline): SGDLS, YYNGEE. In DNA, the CDR3 is TGTGCCAGCAGCTACGACTTCCCCAGCACAGATACGCAGTATTTT. This codes for CASSYDFPSTDTQYF.

This sequence joins TRBV11-2 and TRBJ2-7, with 9 nucleotides matching TRBD1. The CDR3 totals 16 residues. Germline trimming cut 1 base from V and 3 bases from J; bases unmatched to any gene: 7. From germline, CDR1 is SGHAT and CDR2 FQNNGV. The CDR3 is CASSLGGQGTYYEQYF. The CDR3 bases are TGTGCCAGCAGCTTAGGGGGACAGGGCACGTACTACGAGCAGTACTTC.

This clonotype appeared a few times. The chain couples TRBV9 to TRBJ2-3, with unresolved D. Germline assignment: CDR1 SGDLS and CDR2 YYNGEE. Trimming took 5 bases from V and 4 from J, leaving 20 bases between them. The CDR3 runs to 16 residues. The CDR3 DNA reads TGTGCCAGCAGTCCAACCCTTCTTCCCCTAGCAGATACGCAGTATTTT. Protein sequence: CASSPTLLPLADTQYF.

This clonotype has a handful of counts. The V and J genes are TRBV20-1 and TRBJ2-1, with TRBD2 identical over 8 bases. The germline gives CDR1 DFQATT, CDR2 SNEGSKA (reference sequence). CDR3 length: 17 residues. V shed 2 bases, J shed 4 bases, and the junction held 13 bases outside the gene matches. CDR3 in amino acids: CSARKPGLASEYNEQFF. As DNA, the CDR3 is TGCAGTGCTAGAAAACCCGGACTAGCCTCTGAGTACAATGAGCAGTTCTTC.

The V gene is TRBV30, the J gene TRBJ1-2; D might be TRBD1 (5 bases). In germline, CDR1 is GTSNPN, CDR2 SVGIG (reference sequence). V lost 2 bases and J 4 bases, leaving 11 bases between the germline ends. The CDR3 contains 13 residues. This chain's CDR3 is CAWSITGRYGYTF. The CDR3 nucleotides are TGTGCCTGGAGTATCACAGGTCGCTATGGCTACACCTTC.

The rearrangement joins TRBV5-1 to TRBJ2-2, with D possibly called TRBD1 or TRBD2 (5 bases each). The germline CDR1 and CDR2 sequences are SGHRS and YFSETQ. V was cut by 6 bases and J by 2 bases, with 11 bases left in between. CDR3 size: 14 residues. The CDR3 nucleotides are TGCGCCAGCAATCTGGGGGAAAACACCGGGGAGCTGTTTTTT. Protein: CASNLGENTGELFF.

This chain uses TRBV4-2 with TRBJ2-5; the match to TRBD1 covers 7 bases. The CDR3 is made up of 14 amino acids. V gave up 3 bases and J gave up 5 bases; unmatched junction bases: 6. In germline, CDR1 is LGHNA, CDR2 YNFKEQ. DNA of the CDR3: TGTGCCAGCAGCCAGAACCTCAGGGGGGAGACCCAGTACTTC. Amino acid sequence: CASSQNLRGETQYF.

This chain links TRBV20-1 with TRBJ1-6; the D is unclear. The CDR3 sequence is 14 residues long. The germline V and J ends were trimmed by 1 base and 7 bases, with 11 bases remaining between them. Per germline, CDR1 DFQATT and CDR2 SNEGSKA (reference sequence). Here the CDR3 DNA reads TGCAGTGCTAGAGGGTATAGCGGGAATTCACCCCTCCACTTT. Translation: CSARGYSGNSPLHF.

This chain uses TRBV5-1 with TRBJ2-1, with 13 bases lining up with TRBD2. The CDR3 has 16 residues. The junction had 6 bases not matched to a gene; V was cut back by 4 bases and J by 5 bases. Germline CDR1 SGHRS, CDR2 YFSETQ. The CDR3 bases are TGCGCCAGCAGCCCCGGCGGACTAGCGGGAGACAATGAGCAGTTCTTC. It specifies CASSPGGLAGDNEQFF.

This clonotype was counted only a few times. This chain links TRBV5-5 with TRBJ2-7, with 9 bases identical to TRBD2. With 2 bases clipped from V and 3 bases from J, the junction kept 9 bases outside the gene matches. Per the germline V gene, CDR1 is SGHKS and CDR2 is YYEKEE (reference sequence). This CDR3 is built from 16 residues. As DNA, the CDR3 is TGTGCCAGCAGCTTAACCGGGCCTAGCGGGATCTACGAGCAGTACTTC. It yields the protein CASSLTGPSGIYEQYF.

This clonotype was observed at least ten times. The V and J genes are TRBV12-3 or TRBV12-4 and TRBJ2-5; D is ambiguous. The CDR3 has 11 residues. V shed 4 bases and J shed 7 bases, with 7 bases lying between them. CDR3 region: CASSSPGTQYF. CDR3 DNA: TGTGCCAGCAGTTCCCCGGGGACCCAGTACTTC.

The chain recombines TRBV4-1 with TRBJ2-1, with TRBD2 matching over 13 bases. Germline CDR1 MGHRA, CDR2 YSYEKL. Trimming took 4 bases from V and 9 from J; bases not matched to a gene: 9. This CDR3 has 16 residues. The CDR3 DNA sequence: TGCGCCAGCAGCCTCACAGGACTAGCGGGAGACGGTGAGCAGTTCTTC. It codes for CASSLTGLAGDGEQFF.

In this sample, this clonotype turned up a few times. The chain recombines TRBV12-3 or TRBV12-4 with TRBJ1-5; unclear D gene. Trimming took 5 bases from V and 4 from J, leaving 15 bases between them. The CDR3 spans 15 residues. CDR3 in amino acids: CASSTWTDQNQPQHF. DNA for the CDR3: TGTGCCAGCAGTACTTGGACGGACCAAAATCAGCCCCAGCATTTT.

Only a few counts were recorded for this clonotype. The chain is built from TRBV11-2 and TRBJ1-2; possible D gene TRBD1, 5 bases. CDR1 SGHAT and CDR2 FQNNGV come from the germline V gene. Trimming shortened V by 4 bases and J by 2 bases, and 14 bases separated the two germline ends. The CDR3 extends over 15 amino acids. The CDR3 reads CASSSPLGENYGYTF. The CDR3 DNA reads as TGTGCCAGCAGCTCACCTTTGGGGGAGAACTATGGCTACACCTTC.

This clonotype was observed a handful of times. The chain links TRBV7-9 to TRBJ2-3; D gene ambiguous. The CDR3 extends over 13 amino acids. The germline CDR1 and CDR2 sequences are SEHNR and FQNEAQ (reference sequence). V shed 5 bases and J shed 2 bases, with 8 bases lying between them. CDR3 residues: CASSDPYTDTQYF. CDR3 DNA sequence: TGTGCCAGCAGCGACCCATACACAGATACGCAGTATTTT. Supplemented by reference TRBV7-9 and TRBJ2-3, the full variable domain reads DTGVSQNPRHKITKRGQNVTFRCDPISEHNRLYWYRQTLGQGPEFLTYFQNEAQLEKSRLLSDRFSAERPKGSFSTLEIQRTEQGDSAMYLCASSDPYTDTQYFGPGTRLTVL.

Points on this clonotype: This sequence may be a read error, since a much larger clone differs from it by one base. The chain recombines TRBV14 with TRBJ2-7; TRBD1 is a possible D gene (6 bases). The CDR3 sequence is 13 residues long. Germline V lookup: CDR1 SGHDN, CDR2 FVKESK. DNA for the CDR3: TGTGCCATCAGCCCCGACAGGTTGCGGGAGCAGTACTTC. Translated, it gives CAISPDRLREQYF. The variable domain in full, completed from reference TRBV14 and TRBJ2-7, reads EAGVTQFPSHSVIEKGQTVTLRCDPISGHDNLYWYRRVMGKEIKFLLHFVKESKQDESGMPNNRFLAERTGGTYSTLKVQPAELEDSGVYFCAISPDRLREQYFGPGTRLTVT.

V is TRBV6-5 and J is TRBJ1-6; D perhaps matches TRBD1 (5 bases). V was trimmed by 4 bases and J by 0 bases, leaving 16 bases between them. The V gene's germline CDR1 is MNHEY and CDR2 SVGAGI. The CDR3 runs 18 residues. The CDR3 DNA reads TGTGCCAGCAGTTCCGGCAGGGAGTCCCTCTCCTATAATTCACCCCTCCACTTT. Protein: CASSSGRESLSYNSPLHF.

This clonotype turned up a few times. The chain is built from TRBV6-1 and TRBJ2-3, with D possibly matching TRBD1 (6 bases). CDR3 length: 15 amino acids. With 5 bases removed from V and 0 bases from J, the gap between germline ends came to 12 bases. Germline assignment: CDR1 MNHNS and CDR2 SASEGT. The CDR3 nucleotides are TGTGCCAGCAGTAGGTTAGGGGGAAGCACAGATACGCAGTATTTT. Translation gives CASSRLGGSTDTQYF.

This clonotype has a handful of counts. This chain uses TRBV4-1 with TRBJ2-1; maybe TRBD1 (5 bases). The CDR3 extends over 15 amino acids. V was cut by 1 base and J by 4 bases, with 11 bases left in between. Germline lookup yields CDR1 MGHRA and CDR2 YSYEKL. The DNA of the CDR3 is TGCGCCAGCAGCCAAGTGGGGCGGAGATACAATGAGCAGTTCTTC. This gives the protein CASSQVGRRYNEQFF.

The chain joins TRBV27 to TRBJ2-5; the match to TRBD1 covers 10 bases. V gave up 6 bases and J gave up 7 bases; unmatched junction bases: 8. Germline CDR1 MNHEY, CDR2 SMNVEV (reference sequence). The CDR3 is made up of 14 amino acids. CDR3 DNA sequence: TGTGCCAGCAGGCCGGGACAGGGGTGGGGGACCCAGTACTTC. Its protein is CASRPGQGWGTQYF.